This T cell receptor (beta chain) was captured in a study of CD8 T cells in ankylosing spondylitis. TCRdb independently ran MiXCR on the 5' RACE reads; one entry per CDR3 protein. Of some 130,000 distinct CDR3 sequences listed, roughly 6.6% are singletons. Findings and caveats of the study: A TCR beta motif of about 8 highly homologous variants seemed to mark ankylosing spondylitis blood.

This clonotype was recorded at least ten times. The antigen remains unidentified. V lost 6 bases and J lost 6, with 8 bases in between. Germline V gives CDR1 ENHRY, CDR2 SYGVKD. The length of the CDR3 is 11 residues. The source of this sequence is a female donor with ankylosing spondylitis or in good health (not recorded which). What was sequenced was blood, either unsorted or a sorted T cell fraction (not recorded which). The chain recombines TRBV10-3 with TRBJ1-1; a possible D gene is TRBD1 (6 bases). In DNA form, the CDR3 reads TGTGCCATCAGCAGGGGAGCTGAAGCTTTCTTT. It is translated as CAISRGAEAFF.